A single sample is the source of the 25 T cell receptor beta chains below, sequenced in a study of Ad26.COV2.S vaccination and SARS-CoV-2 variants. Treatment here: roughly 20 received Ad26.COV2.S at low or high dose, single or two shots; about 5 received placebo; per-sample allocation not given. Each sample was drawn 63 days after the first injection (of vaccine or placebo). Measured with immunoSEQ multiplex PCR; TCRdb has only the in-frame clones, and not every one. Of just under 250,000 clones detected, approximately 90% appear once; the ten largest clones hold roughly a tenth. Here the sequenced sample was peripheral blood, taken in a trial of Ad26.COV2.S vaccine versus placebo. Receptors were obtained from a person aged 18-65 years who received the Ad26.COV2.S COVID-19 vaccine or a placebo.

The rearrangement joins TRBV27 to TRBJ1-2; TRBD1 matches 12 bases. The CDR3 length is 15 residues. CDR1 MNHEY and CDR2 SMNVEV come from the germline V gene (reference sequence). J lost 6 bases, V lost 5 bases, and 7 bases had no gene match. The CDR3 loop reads CASSQGTGGTHGYTF. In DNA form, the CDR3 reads TGTGCCAGCAGTCAAGGGACAGGGGGCACCCATGGCTACACCTTC.

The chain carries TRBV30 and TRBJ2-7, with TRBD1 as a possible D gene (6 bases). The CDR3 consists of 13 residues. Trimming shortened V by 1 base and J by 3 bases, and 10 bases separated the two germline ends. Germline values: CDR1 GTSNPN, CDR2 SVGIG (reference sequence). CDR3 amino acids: CAWSAGQSYEQYF. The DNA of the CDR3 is TGTGCCTGGAGTGCTGGACAGAGCTACGAGCAGTACTTC.

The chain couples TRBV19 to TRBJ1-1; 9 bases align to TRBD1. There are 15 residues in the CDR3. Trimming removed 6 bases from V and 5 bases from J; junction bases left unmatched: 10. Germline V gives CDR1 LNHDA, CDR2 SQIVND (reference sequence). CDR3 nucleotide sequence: TGTGCCAGTAGATCTACCGGGACAGGGAGAACTGAAGCTTTCTTT. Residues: CASRSTGTGRTEAFF.

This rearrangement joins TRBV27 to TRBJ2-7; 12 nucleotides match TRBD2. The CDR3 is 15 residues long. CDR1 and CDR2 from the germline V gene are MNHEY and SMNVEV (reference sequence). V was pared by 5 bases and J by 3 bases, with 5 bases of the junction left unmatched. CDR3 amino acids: CASSPTTSGSYEQYF. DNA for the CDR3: TGTGCCAGCAGTCCCACGACTAGCGGGAGCTACGAGCAGTACTTC.

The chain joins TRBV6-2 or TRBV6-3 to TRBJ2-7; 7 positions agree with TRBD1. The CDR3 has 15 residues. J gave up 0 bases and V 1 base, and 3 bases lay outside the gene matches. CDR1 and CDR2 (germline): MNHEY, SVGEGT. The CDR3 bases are TGTGCCAGCAGTTACTACAGGGGAAACTCCTACGAGCAGTACTTC. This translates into CASSYYRGNSYEQYF.

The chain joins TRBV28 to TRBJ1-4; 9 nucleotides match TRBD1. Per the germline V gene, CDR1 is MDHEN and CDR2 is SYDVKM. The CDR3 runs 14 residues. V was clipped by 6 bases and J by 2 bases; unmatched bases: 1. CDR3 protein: CASRGTGTNEKLFF. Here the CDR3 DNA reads TGTGCCAGCAGGGGGACAGGGACTAATGAAAAACTGTTTTTT. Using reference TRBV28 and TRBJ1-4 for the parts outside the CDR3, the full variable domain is DVKVTQSSRYLVKRTGEKVFLECVQDMDHENMFWYRQDPGLGLRLIYFSYDVKMKEKGDIPEGYSVSREKKERFSLILESASTNQTSMYLCASRGTGTNEKLFFGSGTQLSVL.

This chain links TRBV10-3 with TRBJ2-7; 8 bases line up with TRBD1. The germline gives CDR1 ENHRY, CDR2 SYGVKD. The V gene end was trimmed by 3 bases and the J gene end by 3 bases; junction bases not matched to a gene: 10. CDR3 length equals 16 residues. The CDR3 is CAISDPKDREGYEQYF. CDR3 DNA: TGTGCCATCAGTGACCCCAAGGACAGGGAAGGCTACGAGCAGTACTTC.

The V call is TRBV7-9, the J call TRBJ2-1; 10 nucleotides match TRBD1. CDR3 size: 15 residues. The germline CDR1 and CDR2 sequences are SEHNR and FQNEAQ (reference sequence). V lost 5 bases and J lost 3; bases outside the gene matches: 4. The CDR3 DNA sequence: TGTGCCAGCAGCCCCGGGACAGGGGACTACAATGAGCAGTTCTTC. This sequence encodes CASSPGTGDYNEQFF.

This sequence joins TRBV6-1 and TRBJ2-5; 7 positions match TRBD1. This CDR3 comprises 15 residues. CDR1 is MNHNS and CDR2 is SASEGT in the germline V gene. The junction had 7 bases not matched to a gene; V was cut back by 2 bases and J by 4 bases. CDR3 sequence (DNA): TGTGCCAGCAGTGAAAACGACAGGGTCGGAGAGACCCAGTACTTC. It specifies CASSENDRVGETQYF.

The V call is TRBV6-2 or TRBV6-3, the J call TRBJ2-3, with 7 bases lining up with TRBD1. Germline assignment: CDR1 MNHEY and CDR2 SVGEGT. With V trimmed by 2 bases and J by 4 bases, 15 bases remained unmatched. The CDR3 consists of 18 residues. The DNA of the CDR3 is TGTGCCAGCAGTTACCCGGCGAGGGGGCCGGGGAGTGCAGATACGCAGTATTTT. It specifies CASSYPARGPGSADTQYF.

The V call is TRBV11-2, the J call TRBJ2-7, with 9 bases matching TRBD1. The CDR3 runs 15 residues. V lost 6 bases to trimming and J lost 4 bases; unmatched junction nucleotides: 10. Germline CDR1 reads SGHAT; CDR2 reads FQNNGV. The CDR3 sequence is CASSPRGQGNYEQYF. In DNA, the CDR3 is TGTGCCAGCAGTCCCCGGGGACAGGGAAATTACGAGCAGTACTTC.

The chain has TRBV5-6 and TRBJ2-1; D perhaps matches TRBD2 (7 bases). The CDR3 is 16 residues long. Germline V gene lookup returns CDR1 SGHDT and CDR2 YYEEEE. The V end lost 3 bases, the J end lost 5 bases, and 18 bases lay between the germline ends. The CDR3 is CASSYVGGSGHNEQFF. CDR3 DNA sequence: TGTGCCAGCAGCTACGTAGGGGGTAGCGGGCACAATGAGCAGTTCTTC.

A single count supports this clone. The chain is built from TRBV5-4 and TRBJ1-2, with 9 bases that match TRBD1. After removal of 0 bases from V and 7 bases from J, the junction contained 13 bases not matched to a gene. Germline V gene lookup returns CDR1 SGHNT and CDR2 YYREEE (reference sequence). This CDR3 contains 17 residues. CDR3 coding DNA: TGTGCCAGCAGCTTGGATTACAGGGGGCACGAAACTGGTGGCTACACCTTC. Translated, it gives CASSLDYRGHETGGYTF.

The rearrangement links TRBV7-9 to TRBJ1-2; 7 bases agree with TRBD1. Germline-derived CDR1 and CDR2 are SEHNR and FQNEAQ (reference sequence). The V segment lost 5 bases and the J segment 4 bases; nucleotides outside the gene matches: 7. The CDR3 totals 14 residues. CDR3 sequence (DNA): TGTGCCAGCAGCCCGTCCGGGACAGTCTATGGCTACACCTTC. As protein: CASSPSGTVYGYTF.

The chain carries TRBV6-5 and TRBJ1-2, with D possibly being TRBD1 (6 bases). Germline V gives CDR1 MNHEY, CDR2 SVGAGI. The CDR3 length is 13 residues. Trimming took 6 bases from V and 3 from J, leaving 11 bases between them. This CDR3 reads CASSIGGDYGYTF. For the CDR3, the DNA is TGTGCCAGCAGCATAGGGGGTGACTATGGCTACACCTTC.

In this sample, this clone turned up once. The CDR3 sequence: CASSAGLNTEAFF. CDR3 nucleotide sequence: TGTGCCAGCAGTGCGGGGCTGAACACTGAAGCTTTCTTT. The gene calls are TRBV25-1 and TRBJ1-1, with a possible D match to TRBD1 (5 bases). The V end was cut by 4 bases, the J end by 0 bases, with 6 bases between. This CDR3 is built from 13 residues. CDR1 is MGHDK and CDR2 is SYGVNS in the germline V gene. Full variable domain (missing parts from reference TRBV25-1 and TRBJ1-1): EADIYQTPRYLVIGTGKKITLECSQTMGHDKMYWYQQDPGMELHLIHYSYGVNSTEKGDLSSESTVSRIRTEHFPLTLESARPSHTSQYLCASSAGLNTEAFFGQGTRLTVV.

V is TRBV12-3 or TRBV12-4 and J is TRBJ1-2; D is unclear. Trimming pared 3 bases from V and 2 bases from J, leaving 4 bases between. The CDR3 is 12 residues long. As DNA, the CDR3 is TGTGCCAGCAGTTTGGGCAACTATGGCTACACCTTC. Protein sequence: CASSLGNYGYTF.

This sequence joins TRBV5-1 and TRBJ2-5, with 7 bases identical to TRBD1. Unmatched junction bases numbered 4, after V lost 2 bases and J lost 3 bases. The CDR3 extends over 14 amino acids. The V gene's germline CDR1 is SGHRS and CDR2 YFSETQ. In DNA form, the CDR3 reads TGCGCCAGCAGCTTAGGACAGGCAGAAGAGACCCAGTACTTC. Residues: CASSLGQAEETQYF.

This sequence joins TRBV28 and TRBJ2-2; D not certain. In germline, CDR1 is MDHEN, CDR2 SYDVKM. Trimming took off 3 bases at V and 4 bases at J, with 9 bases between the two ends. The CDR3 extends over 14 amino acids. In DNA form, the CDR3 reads TGTGCCAGCAGTTTGGGTCAGTTCACCGGGGAGCTGTTTTTT. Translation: CASSLGQFTGELFF. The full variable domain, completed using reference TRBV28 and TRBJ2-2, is DVKVTQSSRYLVKRTGEKVFLECVQDMDHENMFWYRQDPGLGLRLIYFSYDVKMKEKGDIPEGYSVSREKKERFSLILESASTNQTSMYLCASSLGQFTGELFFGEGSRLTVL.

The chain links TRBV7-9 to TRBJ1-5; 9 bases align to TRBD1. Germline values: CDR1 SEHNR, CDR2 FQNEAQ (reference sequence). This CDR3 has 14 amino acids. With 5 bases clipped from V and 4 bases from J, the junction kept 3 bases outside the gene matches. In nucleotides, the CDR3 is TGTGCCAGCAGCCGGGACAGGGAAAATCAGCCCCAGCATTTT. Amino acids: CASSRDRENQPQHF.

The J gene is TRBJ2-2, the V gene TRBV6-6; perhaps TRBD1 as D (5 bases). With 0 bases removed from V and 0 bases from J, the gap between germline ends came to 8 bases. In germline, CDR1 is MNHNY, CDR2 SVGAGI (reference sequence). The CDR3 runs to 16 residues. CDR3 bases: TGTGCCAGCAGTTACTCAGGGGCTGCGAACACCGGGGAGCTGTTTTTT. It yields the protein CASSYSGAANTGELFF.

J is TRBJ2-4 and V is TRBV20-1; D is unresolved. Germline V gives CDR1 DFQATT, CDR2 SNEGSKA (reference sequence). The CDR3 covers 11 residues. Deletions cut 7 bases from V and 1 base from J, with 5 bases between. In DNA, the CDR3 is TGCAGTGGTCTTGCCAAAAACATTCAGTACTTC. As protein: CSGLAKNIQYF.

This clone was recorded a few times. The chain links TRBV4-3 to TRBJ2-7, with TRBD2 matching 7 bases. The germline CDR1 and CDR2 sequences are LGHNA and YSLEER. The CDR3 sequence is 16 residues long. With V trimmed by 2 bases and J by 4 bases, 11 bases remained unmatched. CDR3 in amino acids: CASSQSLAGAIYEQYF. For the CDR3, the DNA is TGCGCCAGCAGCCAAAGTTTGGCGGGAGCCATATACGAGCAGTACTTC.

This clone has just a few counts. The CDR3 DNA sequence: TGTGCCAGCAGGGGGTCGGACAGAAGAATGGGCTACACCTTC. As protein: CASRGSDRRMGYTF. This chain joins TRBV3-1 (or the pseudogene TRBV3-2) and TRBJ1-2; TRBD1 is a possible D gene (6 bases). Germline V gives CDR1 LGHDT, CDR2 YNNKEL (reference sequence). V shed 6 bases and J shed 8 bases, with 19 bases lying between them. The length of the CDR3 is 14 residues.

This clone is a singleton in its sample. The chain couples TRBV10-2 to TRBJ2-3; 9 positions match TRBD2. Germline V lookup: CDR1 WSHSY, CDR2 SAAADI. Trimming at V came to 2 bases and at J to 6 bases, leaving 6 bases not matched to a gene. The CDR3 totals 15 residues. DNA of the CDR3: TGCGCCAGCAGTGAGGGGCGGGGGGGCCTCGATACGCAGTATTTT. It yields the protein CASSEGRGGLDTQYF.